This T cell receptor (beta chain) was found in a study of T cell changes during pregnancy in multiple sclerosis. Profiled with immunoSEQ multiplex PCR; TCRdb holds only in-frame clones, not every one. The table lists approximately 70,000 clones, 90% to 95% of them singletons. The CDR3 has 13 amino acids. V lost 3 bases to trimming and J lost 5 bases; unmatched junction nucleotides: 6. CDR1 and CDR2 from the germline V gene are GTSNPN and SVGIG (reference sequence). This receptor was obtained from a female donor in good health, enrolled as a control in a pregnancy study. The chain joins TRBV30 to TRBJ2-5, with TRBD1 identical over 7 bases. Here the sequenced sample was peripheral blood, taken in the second trimester of pregnancy. The chain's CDR3 is CAWRQGFLETQYF. CDR3 nucleotides: TGTGCCTGGAGACAGGGGTTCTTGGAGACCCAGTACTTC.